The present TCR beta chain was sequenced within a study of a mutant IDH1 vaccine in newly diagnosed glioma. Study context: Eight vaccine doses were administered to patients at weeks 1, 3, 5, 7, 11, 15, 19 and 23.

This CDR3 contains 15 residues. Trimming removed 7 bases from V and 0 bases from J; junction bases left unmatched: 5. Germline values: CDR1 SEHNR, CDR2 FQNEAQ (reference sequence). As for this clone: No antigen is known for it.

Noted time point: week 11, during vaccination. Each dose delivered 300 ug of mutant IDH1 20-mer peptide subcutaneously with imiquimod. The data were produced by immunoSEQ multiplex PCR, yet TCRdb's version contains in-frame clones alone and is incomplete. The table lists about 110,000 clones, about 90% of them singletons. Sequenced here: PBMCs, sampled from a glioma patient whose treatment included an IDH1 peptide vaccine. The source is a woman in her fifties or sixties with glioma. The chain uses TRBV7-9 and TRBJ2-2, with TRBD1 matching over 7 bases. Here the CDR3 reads CASTTGASNTGELFF. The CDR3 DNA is TGTGCCAGCACAACAGGGGCCTCGAACACCGGGGAGCTGTTTTTT.